Listed below are T cell receptor beta chains from one sample, sequenced in a study of T cell responses to AZD1222 COVID-19 vaccine. TCRdb's table, derived via immunoSEQ multiplex PCR, lists solely in-frame clones and lacks some. The repertoire holds about 82,000 clones, with 90% as singletons. The sample was peripheral blood, taken on day 0 of AZD1222 vaccination. These receptors were taken from an adult in good health. Both conserved end residues are part of each CDR3. D genes are given only for firm matches. Size is stated for part of the rows, as once, few or many counts, or as a class when the clone is expanded.

V gene	D gene	clone size	J gene	CDR3 protein	CDR3 DNA
TRBV27	TRBD1	few	TRBJ2-7	CASRLSGTGGADEQYF	TGTGCCAGCAGGCTATCCGGGACAGGGGGCGCGGACGAGCAGTACTTC
TRBV28	-	-	TRBJ2-1	CASSLVGYAEQFF	TGTGCCAGCAGTTTAGTGGGTTATGCTGAGCAGTTCTTC
TRBV28	-	-	TRBJ1-3	CASSLAGSLSSGNTIYF	TGTGCCAGCAGTTTAGCAGGGTCCTTAAGCTCTGGAAACACCATATATTTT
TRBV9	TRBD1	-	TRBJ2-3	CASSVEPTGGTDTQYF	TGTGCCAGCAGCGTGGAACCCACAGGGGGCACAGATACGCAGTATTTT
TRBV27	-	-	TRBJ2-4	CASSPTRTVLAKNIQYF	TGTGCCAGCAGTCCGACTCGGACAGTCCTAGCCAAAAACATTCAGTACTTC
TRBV19	-	-	TRBJ2-7	CASAGTPYEQYF	TGTGCCAGTGCCGGGACACCCTACGAGCAGTACTTC
TRBV5-1	-	-	TRBJ2-3	CASSPAVFSDTQYF	TGCGCCAGCAGCCCGGCCGTTTTTTCAGATACGCAGTATTTT
TRBV12-3/TRBV12-4	-	once	TRBJ2-1	CASSAGTPPERFF	TGTGCCAGCAGCGCCGGGACGCCCCCCGAGCGGTTCTTC
TRBV15	-	-	TRBJ2-1	CATSRAVSRSEQFF	TGTGCCACCAGCAGAGCGGTTAGTAGGAGTGAGCAGTTCTTC
TRBV7-9	TRBD2	-	TRBJ2-1	CASTKAGGYNEQFF	TGTGCCAGCACGAAAGCGGGGGGCTACAATGAGCAGTTCTTC
TRBV7-9	TRBD1	-	TRBJ2-2	CASSLDRANTGELFF	TGTGCCAGCAGCCTTGACAGGGCGAACACCGGGGAGCTGTTTTTT
TRBV24-1	TRBD1	-	TRBJ2-6	CATSDDRGGFSGANVLTF	TGTGCCACCAGTGATGATAGAGGGGGCTTCTCTGGGGCCAACGTCCTGACTTTC
TRBV7-2	TRBD2	once	TRBJ2-7	CASSLTGTSDYEQYF	TGTGCCAGCAGCTTGACAGGGACTAGCGACTACGAGCAGTACTTC
TRBV3-1/TRBV3-2	TRBD1	-	TRBJ2-3	CASSHRTDRETDTQYF	TGTGCCAGCAGCCACAGAACGGACAGGGAGACAGATACGCAGTATTTT
TRBV5-1	-	-	TRBJ1-1	CASSLRGGTEAFF	TGCGCCAGCAGCTTAAGGGGGGGCACTGAAGCTTTCTTT
TRBV7-9	-	few	TRBJ1-6	CASSSLMGSSPLHF	TGTGCCAGCAGCTCGTTGATGGGGTCATCACCCCTCCACTTT
TRBV19	-	-	TRBJ1-2	CASSAPGSTYYTF	TGTGCCAGTAGTGCCCCCGGGTCAACCTACTACACCTTC
TRBV2	-	-	TRBJ1-1	CASAIGVIQGLF	TGTGCCAGCGCGATTGGGGTAATACAGGGTCTCTTT
TRBV7-2	TRBD1	-	TRBJ2-6	CASSFAQGATGANVLTF	TGTGCCAGCAGCTTTGCACAGGGGGCTACCGGGGCCAACGTCCTGACTTTC
TRBV28	-	-	TRBJ1-6	CASSLFGGSNSPLHF	TGTGCCAGCAGTTTATTCGGGGGAAGTAATTCACCCCTCCACTTT
TRBV18	TRBD1	few	TRBJ1-6	CASLPGQGRNSPLHF	TGTGCCAGCCTACCGGGACAGGGTAGGAATTCACCCCTCCACTTT
TRBV28	TRBD1	-	TRBJ1-1	CASSSTGTVAEAFF	TGTGCCAGCAGTTCGACCGGGACAGTCGCTGAAGCTTTCTTT
TRBV30	-	-	TRBJ2-2	CAWSVVVNTGELFF	TGTGCCTGGAGTGTGGTAGTAAACACCGGGGAGCTGTTTTTT
TRBV7-6	-	-	TRBJ2-5	CASSLDVGSKETQYF	TGTGCCAGCAGCTTAGACGTGGGAAGCAAAGAGACCCAGTACTTC
TRBV6-5	-	-	TRBJ2-1	CASTPHNEQFF	TGTGCCAGCACGCCCCACAATGAGCAGTTCTTC
TRBV6-6	TRBD1	once	TRBJ2-5	CASSIPGTVYGETQYF	TGTGCCAGCAGCATACCCGGGACAGTTTATGGGGAGACCCAGTACTTC
TRBV28	-	once	TRBJ2-6	CAIPAQSGANVLTF	TGTGCCATCCCGGCACAGTCCGGGGCCAACGTCCTGACTTTC
TRBV28	-	-	TRBJ1-5	CASSYRGQPQHF	TGTGCCAGCAGCTACCGGGGTCAGCCCCAGCATTTT
TRBV28	-	-	TRBJ2-7	CASSLRGEQYF	TGTGCCAGCAGTCTCAGGGGCGAGCAGTACTTC
TRBV19	TRBD1	-	TRBJ1-1	CASRDRADRTEAFF	TGTGCCAGTAGGGACAGGGCGGATAGAACTGAAGCTTTCTTT
TRBV5-1	-	-	TRBJ1-1	CASSPGPNTEAFF	TGCGCCAGCAGCCCGGGACCGAACACTGAAGCTTTCTTT
TRBV5-1	TRBD2	once	TRBJ2-3	CASSPRTRGGTDTQYF	TGCGCCAGCAGCCCCCGGACTAGAGGGGGCACAGATACGCAGTATTTT
TRBV7-6	-	-	TRBJ1-4	CASSLAHHPNEKLFF	TGTGCCAGCAGCTTAGCGCATCACCCCAATGAAAAACTGTTTTTT
TRBV7-2	-	-	TRBJ1-1	CASSLADRLNTEAFF	TGTGCCAGCAGCTTAGCTGACAGGTTAAACACTGAAGCTTTCTTT
TRBV6-2/TRBV6-3	TRBD2	-	TRBJ2-4	CASSFGLAGALAKNIQYF	TGTGCCAGCAGCTTCGGACTAGCGGGGGCCCTAGCCAAAAACATTCAGTACTTC
TRBV2	-	once	TRBJ1-2	CASRGEGRVGGYTF	TGTGCCAGCAGGGGGGAAGGGCGAGTCGGTGGCTACACCTTC
TRBV19	-	-	TRBJ2-7	CASSRDRRSSYEQYF	TGTGCCAGTAGTCGCGATCGACGAAGCTCCTACGAGCAGTACTTC
TRBV19	TRBD1	-	TRBJ1-5	CASSMGRRDRENQPQHF	TGTGCCAGTAGTATGGGGAGACGGGACAGGGAGAATCAGCCCCAGCATTTT
TRBV3-1/TRBV3-2	-	-	TRBJ2-5	CASSQDGKGGETQYF	TGTGCCAGCAGCCAAGATGGTAAGGGCGGGGAGACCCAGTACTTC
TRBV5-6	TRBD1	once	TRBJ2-1	CASSHGTGSNEQFF	TGTGCCAGCAGCCACGGGACAGGATCAAATGAGCAGTTCTTC
TRBV19	-	-	TRBJ1-2	CASSIDHQGGDGYTF	TGTGCCAGTAGTATAGATCATCAGGGTGGGGATGGCTACACCTTC
TRBV7-9	-	-	TRBJ1-4	CASSFPPGHRNEKLFF	TGTGCCAGCAGCTTCCCCCCGGGACACCGAAATGAAAAACTGTTTTTT
TRBV15	-	-	TRBJ2-1	CATSRGGSRDNEQFF	TGTGCCACCAGCAGAGGGGGCAGCAGGGACAATGAGCAGTTCTTC
TRBV19	-	-	TRBJ1-4	CASSMASRSEKLFF	TGTGCCAGTAGTATGGCATCCCGTTCGGAAAAACTGTTTTTT
TRBV29-1	TRBD1	-	TRBJ2-1	CSVGQGTYNEQFF	TGCAGCGTTGGACAGGGGACCTACAATGAGCAGTTCTTC
TRBV2	-	-	TRBJ1-3	CASRSSGNTIYF	TGTGCCAGCAGGAGCTCTGGAAACACCATATATTTT
TRBV19	-	-	TRBJ1-1	CASSIGTKKSEAFF	TGTGCCAGTAGTATCGGGACGAAGAAGTCTGAAGCTTTCTTT
TRBV3-1/TRBV3-2	-	-	TRBJ1-5	CASSQEFSFNQPQHF	TGTGCCAGCAGCCAAGAATTTAGTTTTAATCAGCCCCAGCATTTT
TRBV6-2/TRBV6-3	TRBD1	-	TRBJ1-5	CASSGTGLRQPQHF	TGTGCCAGCAGTGGGACAGGGCTCCGTCAGCCCCAGCATTTT
TRBV3-1/TRBV3-2	-	-	TRBJ1-3	CASSFSSGNTIYF	TGTGCCAGCAGTTTTAGCTCTGGAAACACCATATATTTT
TRBV21-1	-	-	TRBJ2-4	CASSSARDGGSIQYF	TGTGCCAGCAGCAGTGCCCGGGACGGAGGGAGCATTCAGTACTTC
TRBV7-9	-	-	TRBJ1-4	CASSPRAAINEKLFF	TGTGCCAGCAGTCCCCGAGCAGCTATTAATGAAAAACTGTTTTTT
TRBV18	-	few	TRBJ2-4	CASSPETLSLGSKNIQYF	TGTGCCAGCTCACCAGAGACACTATCCCTCGGATCCAAAAACATTCAGTACTTC
TRBV7-8	-	-	TRBJ1-1	CASSRALEAFF	TGTGCCAGCAGCCGCGCTTTAGAGGCTTTCTTT